The TCR beta chain under discussion was sequenced for a study of T cell changes during pregnancy in multiple sclerosis. Profiled with immunoSEQ multiplex PCR; TCRdb holds only in-frame clones, not every one. The top ten hold 1.2% of the sample, which has around 35,000 clones, 85% to 95% seen once. The germline gives CDR1 LGHNA, CDR2 YNFKEQ. Trimming shortened V by 0 bases and J by 1 base, and 7 bases separated the two germline ends. The CDR3 length is 15 residues. This clone was observed a single time. Sequenced material: PBMCs (not recorded whether the cells were cultured). This rearrangement joins TRBV4-2 to TRBJ1-3; D gene ambiguous. The sequence derives from a female donor with multiple sclerosis, enrolled in a pregnancy study. CDR3 amino acids: CASSQDSGSGNTIYF. DNA of the CDR3: TGTGCCAGCAGCCAAGATTCAGGTTCTGGAAACACCATATATTTT.